This TCR beta chain emerged from a study of T cells after posttransplantation cyclophosphamide. This clone was found many times. Its antigen remains unidentified. Unmatched junction bases numbered 5, after V lost 3 bases and J lost 5 bases. The germline V gene encodes CDR1 ENHRY and CDR2 SYGVKD. The CDR3 length is 16 residues. On the day of bone marrow donation, the related graft donor provided peripheral blood. Whole-study results and caveats: Blood and skin or GI T cell repertoires showed limited TRB overlap.

Libraries were prepared by immunoSEQ multiplex PCR; TCRdb keeps only in-frame clonotypes and omits some of them. The record shows tens of thousands of clones for this sample, with no singletons present. The sequenced sample consisted of PBMCs. The V call is TRBV10-3, the J call TRBJ2-3, with 13 positions matching TRBD2. This TCR was sampled from a man aged 40-55 years in good health, CMV-negative, and a related stem cell transplant donor. As DNA, the CDR3 is TGTGCCATCAGTGATGGGACTAGCGGGATGGGAGATACGCAGTATTTT. Amino acid sequence: CAISDGTSGMGDTQYF.